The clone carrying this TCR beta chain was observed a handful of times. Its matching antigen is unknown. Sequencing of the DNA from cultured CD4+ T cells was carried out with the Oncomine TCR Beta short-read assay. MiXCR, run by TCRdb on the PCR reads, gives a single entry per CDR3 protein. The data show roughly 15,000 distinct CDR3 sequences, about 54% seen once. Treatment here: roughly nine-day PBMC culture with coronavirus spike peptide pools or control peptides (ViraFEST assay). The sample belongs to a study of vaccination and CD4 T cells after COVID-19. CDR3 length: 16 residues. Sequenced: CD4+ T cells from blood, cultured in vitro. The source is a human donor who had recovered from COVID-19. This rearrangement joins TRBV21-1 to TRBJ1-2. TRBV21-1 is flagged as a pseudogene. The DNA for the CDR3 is TGTGCCAGCAGCAAGTCAAACTCTCGAGCTAACTATGGCTACACCTTC. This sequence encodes CASSKSNSRANYGYTF.